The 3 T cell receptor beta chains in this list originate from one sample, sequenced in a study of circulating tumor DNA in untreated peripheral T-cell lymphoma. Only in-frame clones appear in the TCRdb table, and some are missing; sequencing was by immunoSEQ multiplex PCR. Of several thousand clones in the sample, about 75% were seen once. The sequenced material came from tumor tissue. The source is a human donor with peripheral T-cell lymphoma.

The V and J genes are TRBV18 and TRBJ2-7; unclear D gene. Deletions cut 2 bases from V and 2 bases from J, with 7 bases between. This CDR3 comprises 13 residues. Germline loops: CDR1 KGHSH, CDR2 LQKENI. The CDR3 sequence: CASSPVSTYEQYF. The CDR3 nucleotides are TGTGCCAGCTCACCAGTCAGCACCTACGAGCAGTACTTC. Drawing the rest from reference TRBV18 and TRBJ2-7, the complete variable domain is NAGVMQNPRHLVRRRGQEARLRCSPMKGHSHVYWYRQLPEEGLKFMVYLQKENIIDESGMPKERFSAEFPKEGPSILRIQQVVRGDSAAYFCASSPVSTYEQYFGPGTRLTVT.

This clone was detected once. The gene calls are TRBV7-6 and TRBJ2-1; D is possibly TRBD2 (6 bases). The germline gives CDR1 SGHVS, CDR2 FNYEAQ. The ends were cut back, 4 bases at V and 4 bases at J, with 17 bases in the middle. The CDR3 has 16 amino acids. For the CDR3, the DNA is TGTGCCAGCAGCTACAACCCGGGGACTCCTTACAATGAGCAGTTCTTC. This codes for CASSYNPGTPYNEQFF.

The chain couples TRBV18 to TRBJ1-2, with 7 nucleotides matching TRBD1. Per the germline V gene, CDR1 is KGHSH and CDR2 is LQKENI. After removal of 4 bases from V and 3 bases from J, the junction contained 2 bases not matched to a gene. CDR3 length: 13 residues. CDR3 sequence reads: CASSRQGDYGYTF. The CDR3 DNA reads TGTGCCAGCTCACGACAGGGTGACTATGGCTACACCTTC.